Listed below are T cell receptor beta chains from one sample, sequenced in a study of T-cell reconstitution after alpha-beta-depleted transplantation in children. MiXCR, run by TCRdb on the PCR reads, gives a single entry per CDR3 protein. The profile covers under 300,000 distinct CDR3 sequences, with 9.5% to 13% appearing a single time and about 20% taken by the ten largest. The specimen was peripheral blood, collected 180 days after TCRalphabeta/CD19-depleted stem cell transplant. The receptors originated from a male patient between 2 and 10 years old who had a stem cell transplant for chronic granulomatous disease, so the T cells may come from the graft donor. Both conserved end residues are part of each CDR3. Fields, in order: J gene, V gene, clone size, CDR3 length, D gene, CDR3 DNA, CDR3 protein. A D gene is named only where the DNA matches it firmly. Some rows mark clone size as missing; the rest say once, few, many or name a class of expanded clone.

j_call: TRBJ2-7
v_call: TRBV20-1
clone_size: many
cdr3_length: 15
d_call: TRBD1
cdr3_nt: TGCAGTGCTAGAGTACGGCAGGGGGCAAGGAACGAGCAGTACTTC
cdr3_aa: CSARVRQGARNEQYF

j_call: TRBJ2-2
v_call: TRBV2
clone_size: NA
cdr3_length: 12
d_call: NA
cdr3_nt: TGCACCAGCAGGCGACCCACCGGGGAGCTGTTTTTT
cdr3_aa: CTSRRPTGELFF

j_call: TRBJ2-5
v_call: TRBV12-3/TRBV12-4
clone_size: many
cdr3_length: 16
d_call: TRBD2
cdr3_nt: TGTGCCAGCAGTTTAACTAGCGGGGGGGCCGGGGAGACCCAGTACTTC
cdr3_aa: CASSLTSGGAGETQYF

j_call: TRBJ2-3
v_call: TRBV12-3/TRBV12-4
clone_size: many
cdr3_length: 13
d_call: NA
cdr3_nt: TGTGCCAGCAGTTTCCTGGGGGCGGATACGCAGTATTTT
cdr3_aa: CASSFLGADTQYF

j_call: TRBJ2-1
v_call: TRBV10-3
clone_size: many
cdr3_length: 11
d_call: NA
cdr3_nt: TGTGCCATCAGTGATTGGTTTGAGCAGTTCTTC
cdr3_aa: CAISDWFEQFF

j_call: TRBJ2-2
v_call: TRBV20-1
clone_size: NA
cdr3_length: 16
d_call: TRBD2
cdr3_nt: TGCAGTGCTACAGGCGGGGGGCTTGGGAACACCGGGGAGCTGTTTTTT
cdr3_aa: CSATGGGLGNTGELFF

j_call: TRBJ2-5
v_call: TRBV20-1
clone_size: many
cdr3_length: 11
d_call: NA
cdr3_nt: TGCAGTGAAACTCGCCAAGAGACCCAGTACTTC
cdr3_aa: CSETRQETQYF

j_call: TRBJ1-1
v_call: TRBV5-1
clone_size: many
cdr3_length: 13
d_call: NA
cdr3_nt: TGCGCCAGCAGCTTTAAACAGAACACTGAAGCTTTCTTT
cdr3_aa: CASSFKQNTEAFF

j_call: TRBJ2-2
v_call: TRBV29-1
clone_size: NA
cdr3_length: 16
d_call: NA
cdr3_nt: TGCAGCGTTGCGGGCCCCGGGGGCCTATCAACCGGGGAGCTGTTTTTT
cdr3_aa: CSVAGPGGLSTGELFF

j_call: TRBJ2-1
v_call: TRBV15
clone_size: many
cdr3_length: 17
d_call: TRBD2
cdr3_nt: TGTGCCACCAGCAGAGTAGACGGTAGCGGGATCTACAATGAGCAGTTCTTC
cdr3_aa: CATSRVDGSGIYNEQFF

j_call: TRBJ1-1
v_call: TRBV20-1
clone_size: NA
cdr3_length: 15
d_call: NA
cdr3_nt: TGCAGTGCTAAAGATACCGGGGTTCGGAACACTGAAGCTTTCTTT
cdr3_aa: CSAKDTGVRNTEAFF

j_call: TRBJ2-1
v_call: TRBV12-3/TRBV12-4
clone_size: many
cdr3_length: 16
d_call: TRBD2
cdr3_nt: TGTGCCAGCAGTCTTCTAGCGGGGGGCATGGTCAATGAGCAGTTCTTC
cdr3_aa: CASSLLAGGMVNEQFF

j_call: TRBJ2-3
v_call: TRBV5-1
clone_size: many
cdr3_length: 17
d_call: TRBD2
cdr3_nt: TGCGCCAGCAGCTTGGATCTACGGGAGGCCAGCACAGATACGCAGTATTTT
cdr3_aa: CASSLDLREASTDTQYF

j_call: TRBJ2-1
v_call: TRBV3-1
clone_size: NA
cdr3_length: 15
d_call: NA
cdr3_nt: TGTGCCAGCAGAAACAGGGGAGGGGTAAACAATGAGCAGTTCTTC
cdr3_aa: CASRNRGGVNNEQFF

j_call: TRBJ2-1
v_call: TRBV10-3
clone_size: many
cdr3_length: 12
d_call: NA
cdr3_nt: TGTGCCATCAGTGACACGGTCGGTGAGCAGTTCTTC
cdr3_aa: CAISDTVGEQFF

j_call: TRBJ2-1
v_call: TRBV6-5
clone_size: many
cdr3_length: 13
d_call: TRBD1
cdr3_nt: TGTGCCAGCAGAAAGGGACAGGGGGGAGTACAGTTCTTC
cdr3_aa: CASRKGQGGVQFF

j_call: TRBJ2-1
v_call: TRBV9
clone_size: few
cdr3_length: 13
d_call: NA
cdr3_nt: TGTGCCAGCAGCGTAGTCGGCGACAATGAGCAGTTCTTC
cdr3_aa: CASSVVGDNEQFF

j_call: TRBJ2-7
v_call: TRBV12-3/TRBV12-4
clone_size: many
cdr3_length: 15
d_call: NA
cdr3_nt: TGTGCCAGCACCGTCCGGGGGTGGGGATCCTACGAGCAGTACTTC
cdr3_aa: CASTVRGWGSYEQYF

j_call: TRBJ2-2
v_call: TRBV5-8
clone_size: many
cdr3_length: 15
d_call: TRBD1
cdr3_nt: TGTGCCAGCAGCTGGGGACAGGGGAACACCGGGGAGCTGTTTTTT
cdr3_aa: CASSWGQGNTGELFF

j_call: TRBJ1-2
v_call: TRBV4-3
clone_size: many
cdr3_length: 15
d_call: NA
cdr3_nt: TGCGCCAGCAGCCAAGATGATCTAGCTAACTATGGCTACACCTTC
cdr3_aa: CASSQDDLANYGYTF

j_call: TRBJ1-2
v_call: TRBV20-1
clone_size: many
cdr3_length: 13
d_call: TRBD1
cdr3_nt: TGCAGTGCCCCGATGACAGGGATCTATGGCTACACCTTC
cdr3_aa: CSAPMTGIYGYTF

j_call: TRBJ2-2
v_call: TRBV10-3
clone_size: many
cdr3_length: 13
d_call: NA
cdr3_nt: TGTGCCATCAGCCGAACAGGTTACGGGGAGCTGTTTTTT
cdr3_aa: CAISRTGYGELFF

j_call: TRBJ2-5
v_call: TRBV11-1
clone_size: many
cdr3_length: 18
d_call: TRBD2
cdr3_nt: TGTGCCAGCAGCTTGTGGCCTAGCGGGAGTGGGATCCAAGAGACCCAGTACTTC
cdr3_aa: CASSLWPSGSGIQETQYF

j_call: TRBJ1-5
v_call: TRBV12-3/TRBV12-4
clone_size: many
cdr3_length: 16
d_call: NA
cdr3_nt: TGTGCCAGCAGTTTAGATCAGGGTTATAGCAATCAGCCCCAGCATTTT
cdr3_aa: CASSLDQGYSNQPQHF

j_call: TRBJ2-3
v_call: TRBV7-2
clone_size: many
cdr3_length: 15
d_call: TRBD2
cdr3_nt: TGTGCCAGCACCACAGGTCTAGCGGGATTGGATACGCAGTATTTT
cdr3_aa: CASTTGLAGLDTQYF

j_call: TRBJ2-7
v_call: TRBV20-1
clone_size: many
cdr3_length: 14
d_call: NA
cdr3_nt: TGCAGTGCTAGGGTTCGCGTGCAAGCGGACGAGCAGTACTTC
cdr3_aa: CSARVRVQADEQYF

j_call: TRBJ2-1
v_call: TRBV7-2
clone_size: many
cdr3_length: 14
d_call: TRBD1
cdr3_nt: TGTGCCAGCAGGACAGGGGGTTACTACAATGAGCAGTTCTTC
cdr3_aa: CASRTGGYYNEQFF